The 32 T cell receptor beta chains below all came from one sample that was sequenced in a study of OX40 agonist ivuxolimab in advanced cancers. The protocol was immunoSEQ multiplex PCR, while the TCRdb copy is restricted to in-frame clones and leaves out a portion. The sample has about 55,000 clones; approximately 80% are singletons. Material: CD4+ or CD8+ T cells sorted from blood, obtained in a trial of the OX40 agonist ivuxolimab. The receptors originated from an adult with an advanced solid tumor such as melanoma, head and neck, liver or kidney cancer.

By share of the sample, this clone is medium-sized. The chain carries TRBV6-6 and TRBJ2-7; 10 bases line up with TRBD1. Per germline, CDR1 MNHNY and CDR2 SVGAGI (reference sequence). The CDR3 is 15 amino acids. The ends lost 3 bases at V and 3 bases at J; junction bases unmatched: 5. The CDR3 here is CASSYGTGEVYEQYF. The CDR3 DNA reads TGTGCCAGCAGTTATGGGACAGGGGAAGTCTACGAGCAGTACTTC.

In DNA, the CDR3 is TGTGCCATCAGTGACCCCGTTACGGTTGAGCAGTTCTTC. It codes for CAISDPVTVEQFF. The chain uses TRBV10-3 and TRBJ2-1; D is unclear. The CDR3 loop spans 13 amino acids. Trimming pared 3 bases from V and 9 bases from J, leaving 12 bases between. Germline V gene sequence: CDR1 ENHRY, CDR2 SYGVKD.

The chain couples TRBV19 to TRBJ2-1; D possibly matches TRBD1 or TRBD2 (5 bases each). Germline V lookup: CDR1 LNHDA, CDR2 SQIVND (reference sequence). V was clipped by 5 bases and J by 2 bases, with 19 bases between them. CDR3 length equals 17 residues. CDR3 loop: CASSLRGPGRTYNEQFF. The CDR3 DNA reads as TGTGCCAGTAGTCTCCGGGGCCCCGGACGGACCTACAATGAGCAGTTCTTC.

The chain's CDR3 is CASSLGVEPYEQYF. Here the CDR3 DNA reads TGTGCCAGCAGCTTAGGGGTGGAACCCTACGAGCAGTACTTC. The gene calls are TRBV7-2 and TRBJ2-7; D unresolved. Germline CDR1 is SGHTA and CDR2 is FQGNSA. V lost 1 base and J lost 2, with 9 bases in between. The CDR3 runs to 14 residues.

This chain uses TRBV29-1 with TRBJ1-2; D is ambiguous. CDR1 and CDR2 (germline): SQVTM, ANQGSEA. With 0 bases removed from V and 0 bases from J, the gap between germline ends came to 11 bases. The CDR3 length is 15 residues. DNA of the CDR3: TGCAGCGTTGAAGAAAGGGCCCTCACTAACTATGGCTACACCTTC. This sequence encodes CSVEERALTNYGYTF.

The chain links TRBV9 to TRBJ2-1; 8 bases line up with TRBD2. CDR3 length equals 15 residues. V lost 5 bases and J lost 6; bases outside the gene matches: 10. CDR1 and CDR2 (germline): SGDLS, YYNGEE. The CDR3: CASSLAGRKGNEQFF. DNA for the CDR3: TGTGCCAGCAGTTTAGCGGGAAGGAAGGGCAATGAGCAGTTCTTC.

V and J are TRBV7-8 and TRBJ2-1; tentatively, D is TRBD2 (6 bases). The CDR3 is made up of 17 amino acids. The germline V gene has CDR1 SGHVS and CDR2 FQNEAQ. With 1 base removed from V and 5 bases from J, the gap between germline ends came to 18 bases. CDR3 amino acids: CASSLGFRGRGHNEQFF. DNA of the CDR3: TGTGCCAGCAGCTTAGGGTTTAGAGGGCGGGGTCACAATGAGCAGTTCTTC.

V gene TRBV7-2 combines with J gene TRBJ2-3; 8 positions match TRBD2. With 5 bases clipped from V and 5 bases from J, the junction kept 9 bases outside the gene matches. This CDR3 has 15 residues. From germline, CDR1 is SGHTA and CDR2 FQGNSA. CDR3 nucleotides: TGTGCCAGCAGCGCAACTAGCGGATCCCGAGATACGCAGTATTTT. Translated: CASSATSGSRDTQYF.

The chain links TRBV29-1 to TRBJ2-2; 9 nucleotides match TRBD1. The CDR3 sequence is 15 residues long. Germline trimming cut 3 bases from V and 5 bases from J; bases unmatched to any gene: 7. Per the germline V gene, CDR1 is SQVTM and CDR2 is ANQGSEA. CDR3 nucleotides: TGCAGCGTTGAGGAGGGGACAGGGCGGACCGGGGAGCTGTTTTTT. Its protein product is CSVEEGTGRTGELFF.

This clone was found once. The chain uses TRBV5-1 and TRBJ2-5, with TRBD2 matching over 10 bases. With 2 bases clipped from V and 5 bases from J, the junction kept 6 bases outside the gene matches. This CDR3 is built from 15 residues. Germline V gene sequence: CDR1 SGHRS, CDR2 YFSETQ. CDR3 protein: CASSFSSGSGETQYF. The DNA of the CDR3 is TGCGCCAGCAGCTTCTCTAGCGGGAGCGGGGAGACCCAGTACTTC.

The chain links TRBV14 to TRBJ1-1, with D unresolved. The CDR3 sequence is 16 residues long. With 0 bases removed from V and 0 bases from J, the gap between germline ends came to 11 bases. Germline V lookup: CDR1 SGHDN, CDR2 FVKESK. This chain's CDR3 is CASSQDFGLMNTEAFF. The DNA for the CDR3 is TGTGCCAGCAGCCAAGACTTTGGCCTCATGAACACTGAAGCTTTCTTT.

This clone occurred many times. This chain uses TRBV6-5 with TRBJ1-2; D possibly corresponds to TRBD1 (5 bases). Trimming removed 8 bases from V and 4 bases from J, with 14 bases in between. CDR1 is MNHEY, CDR2 SVGAGI, per germline. This CDR3 spans 13 amino acids. CDR3 DNA: TGTGCCAGCCGGGGCCCGGGGAGCTATGGCTACACCTTC. Protein product: CASRGPGSYGYTF.

In this sample, this clone turned up once. The chain employs TRBV15 and TRBJ2-2; 9 bases are a match to TRBD1. Germline-derived CDR1 and CDR2 are LNHNV and YYDKDF (reference sequence). The V and J ends lost 0 bases and 6 bases, in that order; junction bases with no gene match: 8. CDR3 length equals 17 residues. CDR3 nucleotide sequence: TGTGCCACCAGCAGAGATCTGGGACAGGGTGGATCCGGGGAGCTGTTTTTT. Translating it yields CATSRDLGQGGSGELFF.

The chain recombines TRBV9 with TRBJ1-3; tentatively, D is TRBD1 (5 bases). V was clipped by 1 base and J by 11 bases, with 22 bases between them. Germline CDR1 is SGDLS and CDR2 is YYNGEE. CDR3 length: 16 residues. In DNA, the CDR3 is TGTGCCAGCAGCGTACGAGACAGCCCCTGGGGAACATCCATATATTTT. Its translation is CASSVRDSPWGTSIYF.

The chain employs TRBV6-1 and TRBJ1-2, with D unresolved. The V gene lost 5 bases and the J gene lost 3 bases, with 10 bases spanning the gap. The CDR3 spans 13 residues. Per the germline V gene, CDR1 is MNHNS and CDR2 is SASEGT. CDR3 nucleotide sequence: TGTGCCAGCAGTCTCGCAGAATACTATGGCTACACCTTC. Its translation is CASSLAEYYGYTF.

The genes are TRBV5-1 and TRBJ2-3; D may be TRBD2 (5 bases). This CDR3 region has 15 residues. CDR1 is SGHRS and CDR2 is YFSETQ in the germline V gene. V lost 0 bases, J lost 2 bases, and 10 bases lay in between. Written as DNA, the CDR3 is TGCGCCAGCAGCTTGGTATCGACTAACACAGATACGCAGTATTTT. Amino acids: CASSLVSTNTDTQYF. The full variable domain, completed using reference TRBV5-1 and TRBJ2-3, is KAGVTQTPRYLIKTRGQQVTLSCSPISGHRSVSWYQQTPGQGLQFLFEYFSETQRNKGNFPGRFSGRQFSNSRSEMNVSTLELGDSALYLCASSLVSTNTDTQYFGPGTRLTVL.

This sequence joins TRBV10-2 and TRBJ1-4; no firm D call. Germline values: CDR1 WSHSY, CDR2 SAAADI. The CDR3 runs 13 residues. Trimming left V 3 bases short and J 6 bases short, with 8 bases between. The CDR3 DNA is TGCGCCAGCAGTGACACCCAGCATGAAAAACTGTTTTTT. Protein product: CASSDTQHEKLFF.

This clone has only one observation. The chain recombines TRBV19 with TRBJ1-1; D call uncertain. This CDR3 region has 13 residues. Germline-derived CDR1 and CDR2 are LNHDA and SQIVND (reference sequence). Trimming cost V 5 bases and J 11 bases, with 18 bases left between them. Written as DNA, the CDR3 is TGTGCCAGTAGTCCTACCCCGGGCTCAGGCGCTTTCTTT. Translating it yields CASSPTPGSGAFF. Full variable domain (remainder filled in from reference TRBV19 and TRBJ1-1): DGGITQSPKYLFRKEGQNVTLSCEQNLNHDAMYWYRQDPGQGLRLIYYSQIVNDFQKGDIAEGYSVSREKKESFPLTVTSAQKNPTAFYLCASSPTPGSGAFFGQGTRLTVV.

The chain joins TRBV5-4 to TRBJ2-1; 10 nucleotides line up with TRBD2. The V gene end was trimmed by 1 base and the J gene end by 9 bases; junction bases not matched to a gene: 4. Germline V gene data show CDR1 as SGHNT and CDR2 as YYREEE (reference sequence). The length of the CDR3 is 14 residues. CDR3 residues: CASSLRLAGVEQFF. CDR3 sequence (DNA): TGTGCCAGCAGCTTGAGGCTAGCGGGAGTTGAGCAGTTCTTC.

The chain combines TRBV19 with TRBJ2-5; the D call may be TRBD1 or TRBD2 (5 bases each). Germline values: CDR1 LNHDA, CDR2 SQIVND (reference sequence). This CDR3 region has 14 residues. Trimming removed 4 bases at V and 5 bases at J, with 14 bases between. CDR3 sequence (DNA): TGTGCCAGTAGTAGACAAACAGGAGGCGAGACCCAGTACTTC. Translation: CASSRQTGGETQYF.

The J gene is TRBJ1-1, the V gene TRBV5-6, with D possibly matching TRBD1 (6 bases). The CDR3 contains 16 residues. The V end lost 2 bases, the J end lost 0 bases, and 14 bases lay between the germline ends. Germline V gives CDR1 SGHDT, CDR2 YYEEEE. The CDR3 spells CASSFSQGWMNTEAFF. The CDR3 DNA reads as TGTGCCAGCAGCTTCTCCCAGGGGTGGATGAACACTGAAGCTTTCTTT. The whole variable domain, remainder taken from reference TRBV5-6 and TRBJ1-1, is DAGVTQSPTHLIKTRGQQVTLRCSPKSGHDTVSWYQQALGQGPQFIFQYYEEEERQRGNFPDRFSGHQFPNYSSELNVNALLLGDSALYLCASSFSQGWMNTEAFFGQGTRLTVV.

V gene TRBV7-2 combines with J gene TRBJ2-7, with TRBD2 matching 8 bases. In germline, CDR1 is SGHTA, CDR2 FQGNSA. The CDR3 totals 15 residues. V gave up 5 bases and J gave up 4 bases; unmatched junction bases: 10. DNA of the CDR3: TGTGCCAGCAGCCGGGACCGGGGGGGCTTATACGAGCAGTACTTC. It yields the protein CASSRDRGGLYEQYF.

This sequence joins TRBV19 and TRBJ2-2, with 7 positions matching TRBD1. Germline values: CDR1 LNHDA, CDR2 SQIVND (reference sequence). V was clipped by 6 bases and J by 6 bases; unmatched bases: 4. This CDR3 has 13 residues. The CDR3 loop is CASRRTGPGELFF. The DNA of the CDR3 is TGTGCCAGTAGGAGGACAGGCCCCGGGGAGCTGTTTTTT.

Only a few counts were recorded for this clone. The chain couples TRBV11-2 to TRBJ2-3; TRBD2 matches at 10 bases. V lost 3 bases to trimming and J lost 1 base; unmatched junction nucleotides: 7. From germline, CDR1 is SGHAT and CDR2 FQNNGV. The CDR3 is made up of 17 amino acids. The CDR3 DNA follows: TGTGCCAGCAGCTTCAACACTGGGACTAGCGGCACAGATACGCAGTATTTT. Amino acid sequence: CASSFNTGTSGTDTQYF.

The chain links TRBV18 to TRBJ1-1, with a weak D call TRBD1 (6 bases). The CDR3 is 14 amino acids. The V end lost 3 bases, the J end lost 5 bases, and 13 bases lay between the germline ends. Per the germline V gene, CDR1 is KGHSH and CDR2 is LQKENI. CDR3 nucleotide sequence: TGTGCCAGCTCACCGGGGCAGGGGAGGACTGAAGCTTTCTTT. Protein: CASSPGQGRTEAFF.

Written as DNA, the CDR3 is TGTGCCAGCAGCTCCGGGACAGAAGAGACCCAGTACTTC. Protein: CASSSGTEETQYF. The chain employs TRBV5-6 and TRBJ2-5; 7 nucleotides line up with TRBD1. The length of the CDR3 is 13 residues. Germline V gives CDR1 SGHDT, CDR2 YYEEEE. Trimming removed 3 bases from V and 3 bases from J; junction bases left unmatched: 2.

V gene TRBV6-5 combines with J gene TRBJ1-4; D not resolved. The CDR3 contains 14 residues. V lost 2 bases and J 2 bases, leaving 6 bases between the germline ends. Germline V gene sequence: CDR1 MNHEY, CDR2 SVGAGI. The CDR3 coding sequence is TGTGCCAGCAGTTACACGTGGACTAATGAAAAACTGTTTTTT. This encodes CASSYTWTNEKLFF.

V and J are TRBV30 and TRBJ1-6; D might be TRBD1 (5 bases). Per germline, CDR1 GTSNPN and CDR2 SVGIG (reference sequence). The V end was cut by 0 bases, the J end by 5 bases, with 14 bases between. The CDR3 is 16 amino acids. This CDR3 is CAWSVRGSLNNSPLHF. The CDR3 region has the DNA TGTGCCTGGAGTGTACGGGGGTCCCTTAATAATTCACCCCTCCACTTT.

The V gene is TRBV5-6, the J gene TRBJ2-3; D is ambiguous. The V end was cut by 4 bases, the J end by 0 bases, with 6 bases between. This CDR3 spans 13 amino acids. Germline values: CDR1 SGHDT, CDR2 YYEEEE. CDR3 amino acids: CASSLGSTDTQYF. The CDR3 nucleotides are TGTGCCAGCAGCCTCGGTAGCACAGATACGCAGTATTTT.

V and J are TRBV28 and TRBJ2-3; possibly TRBD1 or TRBD2 for D (6 bases each). CDR3 length equals 15 residues. The germline V gene encodes CDR1 MDHEN and CDR2 SYDVKM. V was clipped by 4 bases and J by 2 bases, with 13 bases between them. CDR3: CASSSKGGVTDTQYF. CDR3 sequence (DNA): TGTGCCAGCAGTTCCAAGGGGGGAGTCACAGATACGCAGTATTTT. The variable domain in full, completed from reference TRBV28 and TRBJ2-3, reads DVKVTQSSRYLVKRTGEKVFLECVQDMDHENMFWYRQDPGLGLRLIYFSYDVKMKEKGDIPEGYSVSREKKERFSLILESASTNQTSMYLCASSSKGGVTDTQYFGPGTRLTVL.

The CDR3 loop reads CASSFSGQTDTQYF. The CDR3 DNA follows: TGTGCCAGCAGCTTTAGCGGCCAGACAGATACGCAGTATTTT. The rearrangement joins TRBV7-2 to TRBJ2-3; D may be TRBD2 (6 bases). This CDR3 region has 14 residues. The germline V gene encodes CDR1 SGHTA and CDR2 FQGNSA. V lost 3 bases to trimming and J lost 3 bases, with 10 bases between them.

This clone was picked up a small number of times. The chain recombines TRBV5-1 with TRBJ1-5, with a possible D match to TRBD1 (6 bases). The CDR3 consists of 15 residues. From germline, CDR1 is SGHRS and CDR2 YFSETQ. Trimming left V 4 bases short and J 6 bases short, with 17 bases between. The CDR3 sequence is CASSPEGGSGQPQHF. The CDR3 nucleotides are TGCGCCAGCAGCCCGGAGGGGGGTTCGGGTCAGCCCCAGCATTTT.